The TCR beta chain described here comes from a study of graft-versus-host responses after intestinal transplantation. On the study more broadly: Every transplant recipient was induced with anti-thymocyte globulin, then maintained on tacrolimus and steroids for around 3 years. Study-wide points: Patients who carried graft-donor T cell macrochimerism also had high graft-versus-host to host-versus-graft clonal ratios in their allografts.

Using immunoSEQ multiplex PCR, the repertoire was profiled, and TCRdb retains in-frame clones only, with some absent. The table records 90,000 to 150,000 clones, roughly 93% of them present only once. As for this clone: The target antigen is unknown.

Germline assignment: CDR1 SGHVS and CDR2 FNYEAQ. Trimming left V 3 bases short and J 2 bases short, with 26 bases between. CDR3 length: 19 residues. The chain joins TRBV7-6 to TRBJ2-7, with unresolved D. Sequencing used unstimulated CD4+ T cells sorted from spleen or lymph node cells, obtained before intestinal transplant. The source is a human donor who received an intestinal transplant. CDR3 DNA: TGTGCCAGCAGCTTCCACCCCCCCGCCTCGGACGATTATACCTACGAGCAGTACTTC. Its translation is CASSFHPPASDDYTYEQYF.